The clone carrying this T cell receptor beta chain showed up just a few times. Antigen: not known. This CDR3 spans 13 amino acids. Germline V gene sequence: CDR1 ENHRY, CDR2 SYGVKD. V was pared by 4 bases and J by 9 bases, with 12 bases between. This record belongs to a study of T-cell memory formation after mild COVID-19. Study findings and constraints: Contracting CD8+ clones were enriched in EMRA, CD4+ mainly in CM and EM. The study detected some responding clones in pre-infection memory, suggesting cross-reactive memory joined. Still unconfirmed is whether the second-wave clones peaking on day 37 recognized SARS-CoV-2.

5'RACE, which relied on constant-segment primers, yielded TCR alpha and TCR beta cDNA libraries carrying sample barcodes and UMIs. A single record per CDR3 protein comes from TCRdb applying MiXCR to the 5' RACE reads. The data contain a few hundred thousand distinct CDR3 sequences, 7.5% to 10% of them seen just once; the ten biggest clones take up roughly 21%. The TCR comes from a man aged 18 to 29 who had mild COVID-19 (a few samples of this study predate the infection). Cell type and time point are not known. The J gene is TRBJ2-2, the V gene TRBV10-3, with D hard to call. The source material was PBMCs or a T cell subset sorted from them (not recorded which). CDR3 in amino acids: CAISGHPPRELFF. The CDR3 nucleotides are TGTGCCATCAGTGGACATCCCCCCCGGGAGCTGTTTTTT.